Shown below are 20 T cell receptor beta chains from a single sample sequenced in a study of blood T cell repertoires in COVID-19. Sequenced by immunoSEQ multiplex PCR; TCRdb stores in-frame clones only, minus some. This table has 50,000 or so clones, roughly 90% appearing once. Sequences were obtained from peripheral blood. These receptors were obtained from a human donor in a cohort sampled during active COVID-19.

Concerning this clone itself: A read error may produce the germline difference seen at one junction end. The chain carries TRBV5-1 and TRBJ1-4; D perhaps matches TRBD1 (5 bases). This CDR3 contains 15 residues. The germline V gene encodes CDR1 SGHRS and CDR2 YFSETQ. This CDR3 reads CASSLDLGGNGKLFF. In DNA, the CDR3 is TGCGCCAGCAGCTTGGACCTCGGGGGAAATGGAAAACTGTTTTTT.

A remark on this clone: Germline is not matched at one junction end, which may reflect a read error. The rearrangement joins TRBV7-7 to TRBJ2-1, with 8 bases aligning to TRBD2. Germline loops: CDR1 SSHAT, CDR2 FNYEAQ (reference sequence). The CDR3 consists of 16 residues. The CDR3 DNA is TGTGCTAGCAGCTTATCCCCGGGACTAGGAAACAATGAGCAGTTCTTC. Amino acids: CASSLSPGLGNNEQFF.

The gene calls are TRBV28 and TRBJ1-2; D is ambiguous. V lost 10 bases and J lost 3, with 15 bases in between. The germline V gene has CDR1 MDHEN and CDR2 SYDVKM. This CDR3 has 13 residues. The CDR3 DNA sequence: TGTGCCACCGCTACCCAGGAGGACTATGGCTACACCTTC. Its protein is CATATQEDYGYTF.

The chain carries TRBV24-1 and TRBJ1-2; D uncertain. Germline loops: CDR1 KGHDR, CDR2 SFDVKD. This CDR3 has 14 residues. With 3 bases removed from V and 5 bases from J, the gap between germline ends came to 12 bases. In nucleotides, the CDR3 is TGTGCCACCAGTGATCCTTTTCGCGGGTATGGCTACACCTTC. Its translation is CATSDPFRGYGYTF.

The chain carries TRBV6-5 and TRBJ2-7, with D tentatively TRBD2 (5 bases). Between the trimmed V and J ends, which lost 5 bases and 7 bases, there was a span of 15 bases. Germline CDR1 MNHEY, CDR2 SVGAGI. CDR3 size: 13 residues. CDR3 amino acids: CASSQNLRGEQYV. The CDR3 nucleotides are TGTGCCAGCAGTCAAAACCTACGAGGGGAGCAGTACGTC.

This sequence joins TRBV27 and TRBJ1-1, with a possible D match to TRBD1 (6 bases). Germline CDR1 MNHEY, CDR2 SMNVEV (reference sequence). Trimming removed 2 bases at V and 2 bases at J, with 9 bases between. This CDR3 comprises 14 residues. The CDR3 DNA reads as TGTGCCAGCAGTTTACACAGGGATAACACTGAAGCTTTCTTT. It translates to CASSLHRDNTEAFF.

The chain links TRBV2 to TRBJ1-4; D unclear. Germline-derived CDR1 and CDR2 are SNHLY and FYNNEI. Trimming took off 1 base at V and 17 bases at J, with 11 bases between the two ends. This CDR3 comprises 11 residues. The CDR3 loop is CASSEDAALFF. The CDR3 DNA is TGTGCCAGCAGTGAAGATGCGGCACTTTTTTTT.

This clone was seen a single time. The V call is TRBV19, the J call TRBJ2-7; TRBD1 matches 11 bases. There are 15 residues in the CDR3. The ends lost 5 bases at V and 6 bases at J; junction bases unmatched: 9. Germline V gene sequence: CDR1 LNHDA, CDR2 SQIVND (reference sequence). The CDR3 protein is CASSAWDRGTLEQYF. DNA for the CDR3: TGTGCCAGTAGTGCGTGGGACAGGGGGACCCTCGAGCAGTACTTC.

Only one count was recorded for this clone. This chain links TRBV19 with TRBJ2-7, with 12 bases that match TRBD2. The J segment lost 0 bases and the V segment lost 6 bases, leaving 0 bases of the junction unmatched. The CDR3 has 14 residues. Germline V gives CDR1 LNHDA, CDR2 SQIVND (reference sequence). CDR3 DNA sequence: TGTGCCAGTAGGACTAGCGGGAGCTCCTACGAGCAGTACTTC. Encoded protein: CASRTSGSSYEQYF.

V usage is TRBV19 and J usage is TRBJ1-2, with 8 bases aligning to TRBD1. This CDR3 region has 12 residues. Germline CDR1 reads LNHDA; CDR2 reads SQIVND (reference sequence). Losses at the gene ends were 6 bases for V and 8 bases for J; bases not matched to a gene: 5. CDR3 protein: CASRRQGYGYTF. The DNA of the CDR3 is TGTGCCAGTAGACGACAGGGGTACGGCTACACCTTC.

This sequence joins TRBV23-1 and TRBJ2-5; D perhaps matches TRBD1 (6 bases). TRBV23-1 falls under the ORF class, with uncertain function. V lost 0 bases and J lost 5, with 16 bases in between. This CDR3 spans 16 amino acids. The CDR3 reads CASSQSYRVRLETQYF. The CDR3 DNA sequence: TGCGCCAGCAGTCAATCGTACAGGGTGCGTCTTGAGACCCAGTACTTC.

This chain connects TRBV14 to TRBJ1-1; possibly TRBD1 for D (5 bases). This CDR3 comprises 17 residues. Trimming took 0 bases from V and 1 from J, leaving 15 bases between them. The V gene's germline CDR1 is SGHDN and CDR2 FVKESK. CDR3: CASSQDLGPRENTEAFF. The DNA for the CDR3 is TGTGCCAGCAGCCAAGATCTGGGGCCGCGGGAGAACACTGAAGCTTTCTTT.

J is TRBJ1-1 and V is TRBV7-9; D not resolved. CDR1 SEHNR and CDR2 FQNEAQ come from the germline V gene (reference sequence). The V end was cut by 5 bases, the J end by 1 base, with 14 bases between. The CDR3 runs to 15 residues. Written as DNA, the CDR3 is TGTGCCAGCAGCAACTTCGGACGGGAGAACACTGAAGCTTTCTTT. Translating gives CASSNFGRENTEAFF.

J is TRBJ1-6 and V is TRBV19; 7 nucleotides line up with TRBD1. The trim removed 9 bases at V and 7 bases at J, leaving 3 bases unmatched. This CDR3 is built from 12 residues. Germline V gene data show CDR1 as LNHDA and CDR2 as SQIVND (reference sequence). The CDR3 sequence is CASRDSNSPLHF. The CDR3 bases are TGTGCCAGCCGGGACAGCAATTCACCCCTCCACTTT.

This clone was counted once. CDR3 coding DNA: TGTGCCAGCAGTGTAAGGAGATACGAGCAGTACGTC. This sequence encodes CASSVRRYEQYV. This chain connects TRBV2 to TRBJ2-7; D remains unclear. Per germline, CDR1 SNHLY and CDR2 FYNNEI. The length of the CDR3 is 12 residues. V lost 4 bases, J lost 4 bases, and 8 bases lay in between.

This rearrangement joins TRBV6-4 to TRBJ2-6; 12 bases match TRBD2. The CDR3 is made up of 18 amino acids. V was pared by 0 bases and J by 0 bases, with 0 bases of the junction left unmatched. CDR1 MRHNA and CDR2 SNTAGT come from the germline V gene. DNA for the CDR3: TGTGCCAGCAGTGACTCGACTAGCGGGAGCTCTGGGGCCAACGTCCTGACTTTC. It yields the protein CASSDSTSGSSGANVLTF.

The chain links TRBV10-3 to TRBJ1-2; tentative D call: TRBD1 (6 bases). From germline, CDR1 is ENHRY and CDR2 SYGVKD. V gave up 5 bases and J gave up 6 bases, with 16 bases separating them. This CDR3 region has 14 residues. This chain's CDR3 is CAISNRQVGDGYTF. CDR3 bases: TGTGCCATCAGTAATAGACAGGTGGGGGATGGCTACACCTTC.

This chain connects TRBV6-5 to TRBJ2-7; 7 bases are shared with TRBD1. The CDR3 is 14 residues long. Germline V gene lookup returns CDR1 MNHEY and CDR2 SVGAGI. V was clipped by 5 bases and J by 3 bases; unmatched bases: 7. CDR3 residues: CASSRDRTFYEQYF. The CDR3 DNA reads TGTGCCAGCAGTAGGGACAGAACATTCTACGAGCAGTACTTC.

V is TRBV5-1 and J is TRBJ2-5; no reliable D call. Germline-derived CDR1 and CDR2 are SGHRS and YFSETQ. The CDR3 length is 14 residues. V lost 3 bases to trimming and J lost 5 bases, with 14 bases between them. The CDR3 loop reads CASSSGSTSETQYF. CDR3 bases: TGCGCCAGCAGCTCAGGATCTACCTCCGAGACCCAGTACTTC.

This chain connects TRBV12-3 or TRBV12-4 to TRBJ1-1; 9 bases match TRBD1. The junction had 4 bases not matched to a gene; V was cut back by 6 bases and J by 5 bases. CDR3 length equals 13 residues. Written as DNA, the CDR3 is TGTGCCAGCAGGGGGACAGGGAGTACTGAAGCTTTCTTT. It yields the protein CASRGTGSTEAFF.